This entry features one T cell receptor beta chain sequence. The antigen remains undetermined. Random-hexamer reverse transcription was applied to roughly 0.45 to 1 ug RNA. Across 54 Vbeta and 13 Jbeta, immunoSEQ multiplex PCR amplified TCR beta CDR3. TCRdb independently ran MiXCR on the immunoSEQ multiplex PCR reads; one entry per CDR3 protein. Here the sample spans fewer than 150,000 distinct CDR3 sequences, 85% to 95% being singletons. Germline V gene sequence: CDR1 MNHEY, CDR2 SMNVEV (reference sequence). This CDR3 has 14 residues. V was pared by 6 bases and J by 2 bases, with 11 bases between. This entry is derived from a study of CD8 T cells in Susac syndrome. In the study overall: When blood was drawn, patients with Susac syndrome were on intravenous immunoglobulin alone, on corticosteroids, or therapy-naive.

Peripheral blood CD8+ and CD4+ T cells were profiled by TCR beta sequencing. Findings and caveats of the study: In total CD8+ repertoires, approximately 15 Susac-specific public clones were found, and CD8+ TEMRA repertoires had about 5.

The chain uses TRBV27 and TRBJ1-3; tentatively, D is TRBD1 (5 bases). The TCR was taken from a human donor with Susac syndrome. Sequences were obtained from CD8+ T cells from PBMCs. The CDR3 protein is CASSPGGTGNTIYF. CDR3 bases: TGTGCCAGCAGCCCTGGGGGTACTGGAAACACCATATATTTT.